This TCR beta chain emerged from a study of blood T cell repertoires in COVID-19. On the study more broadly: Collection of acute and convalescent COVID-19 samples took place in the United States, Italy and Spain. Sample material is recorded as cDNA or gDNA derived from T cells, B-cell-depleted T cells, or PBMCs.

The V gene's germline CDR1 is LGHDT and CDR2 YNNKEL (reference sequence). The CDR3 covers 12 residues. V was clipped by 8 bases and J by 2 bases, with 9 bases between them. Under the authors' procedure: By means of reference gene primer amplification, nucleated cell counts were estimated. TCRdb's copy holds only in-frame clones and misses some; the assay was immunoSEQ multiplex PCR. V and J calls plus clone size are reproduced from that table; the DNA served to infer D and trimming. The sample holds over 200,000 clones, just under 90% seen once. This receptor was obtained from a man between 60 and 75 years old who had recovered from COVID-19. The chain is built from TRBV3-1 (or the pseudogene TRBV3-2) and TRBJ1-1; a possible D gene is TRBD1 (5 bases). The sample consisted of peripheral blood. Here the CDR3 reads CASAGLNTEAFF. The CDR3, as DNA: TGTGCCAGCGCGGGGCTCAACACTGAAGCTTTCTTT.